The 21 T cell receptor beta chains given below trace back to one sample, sequenced in a study of cytomegalovirus exposure and HLA in healthy donors. The PCR ran on 60 Vbeta and 13 Jbeta primers. Profiling relied on immunoSEQ multiplex PCR, and the TCRdb table lists in-frame clones only, not all of them. The repertoire holds approximately 160,000 clones, 64% seen once, with less than 3.5% in the top ten. Sequencing was performed on PBMCs. The receptor source for this set is a woman between 25 and 40 years old in good health and CMV-seropositive.

This rearrangement joins TRBV5-6 to TRBJ2-7; D may be TRBD1 (6 bases). Trimming shortened V by 4 bases and J by 2 bases, and 16 bases separated the two germline ends. The CDR3 runs to 15 residues. The V gene's germline CDR1 is SGHDT and CDR2 YYEEEE. CDR3: CASSLGQSPTYEQYF. The CDR3 nucleotides are TGTGCCAGCAGCCTTGGACAGAGTCCCACCTACGAGCAGTACTTC. Full variable domain (outside the CDR3, taken from reference TRBV5-6 and TRBJ2-7): DAGVTQSPTHLIKTRGQQVTLRCSPKSGHDTVSWYQQALGQGPQFIFQYYEEEERQRGNFPDRFSGHQFPNYSSELNVNALLLGDSALYLCASSLGQSPTYEQYFGPGTRLTVT.

CDR3 DNA sequence: TGTGCCAGCAGCCAAGATCTCTTGGTCCCGGGACTAGCGGGAAGATACGAGCAGTACTTC. This codes for CASSQDLLVPGLAGRYEQYF. The chain joins TRBV4-2 to TRBJ2-7, with 13 nucleotides matching TRBD2. There are 20 residues in the CDR3. V lost 0 bases to trimming and J lost 4 bases; unmatched junction nucleotides: 15. Germline CDR1 is LGHNA and CDR2 is YNFKEQ.

V gene TRBV4-2 combines with J gene TRBJ2-5; 12 bases line up with TRBD2. Germline loops: CDR1 LGHNA, CDR2 YNFKEQ. The CDR3 runs to 13 residues. The trim removed 5 bases at V and 9 bases at J, leaving 4 bases unmatched. CDR3 nucleotides: TGTGCCAGCAGCAAACCTAGCGGGGGGGCCCAGTACTTC. Its protein is CASSKPSGGAQYF.

The chain combines TRBV2 with TRBJ2-5; D unresolved. The J call may be faulty, since TRBJ2-7 better matches the DNA end. CDR1 is SNHLY and CDR2 is FYNNEI in the germline V gene. The CDR3 is made up of 13 amino acids. The CDR3 sequence: CASSVRLENEQYF. In DNA form, the CDR3 reads TGTGCCAGCAGTGTCCGCCTAGAGAACGAGCAGTACTTC.

This chain joins TRBV7-9 and TRBJ2-2; D is unclear. The CDR3 is 13 residues long. The V gene lost 5 bases and the J gene lost 7 bases, with 11 bases spanning the gap. Germline loops: CDR1 SEHNR, CDR2 FQNEAQ (reference sequence). CDR3 loop: CASSMTTGGELFF. The CDR3 DNA reads TGTGCCAGCAGCATGACAACTGGCGGGGAGCTGTTTTTT. The entire variable domain, with the rest obtained from reference TRBV7-9 and TRBJ2-2, is as follows: DTGVSQNPRHKITKRGQNVTFRCDPISEHNRLYWYRQTLGQGPEFLTYFQNEAQLEKSRLLSDRFSAERPKGSFSTLEIQRTEQGDSAMYLCASSMTTGGELFFGEGSRLTVL.

The CDR3 coding sequence is TGCGCCAGCAGCACCGGACAAGCCACAGATACGCAGTATTTT. It specifies CASSTGQATDTQYF. This chain uses TRBV5-1 with TRBJ2-3; the D gene is possibly TRBD1 (5 bases). V lost 4 bases to trimming and J lost 2 bases, with 11 bases between them. Germline CDR1 and CDR2: SGHRS and YFSETQ. The CDR3 extends over 14 amino acids.

In this sample, this clone turned up a few times. This chain links TRBV2 with TRBJ1-1, with no clear D. The V gene's germline CDR1 is SNHLY and CDR2 FYNNEI. Trimming left V 6 bases short and J 1 base short, with 9 bases between. The CDR3 covers 13 residues. CDR3 sequence (DNA): TGTGCCAGCAGGCTTTCGGGGAACACTGAAGCTTTCTTT. Translated, it gives CASRLSGNTEAFF.

The rearrangement links TRBV5-5 to TRBJ1-1; D call uncertain. Between the trimmed V and J ends, which lost 4 bases and 5 bases, there was a span of 21 bases. This CDR3 is built from 16 residues. Germline V lookup: CDR1 SGHKS, CDR2 YYEKEE (reference sequence). CDR3 bases: TGTGCCAGCAGCCCCCATCCGCCAGACACAAGGACTGAAGCTTTCTTT. Translation: CASSPHPPDTRTEAFF.

The table lists this clone with a few counts. Other DNA sequences within the sample encode an identical CDR3. The chain is built from TRBV6-4 and TRBJ2-6; D remains ambiguous. CDR3 length equals 15 residues. Germline loops: CDR1 MRHNA, CDR2 SNTAGT. The V gene lost 0 bases and the J gene lost 0 bases, with 3 bases spanning the gap. CDR3 nucleotides: TGTGCCAGCAGTGACTCGAGCTCTGGGGCCAACGTCCTGACTTTC. Translating it yields CASSDSSSGANVLTF.

This clone was seen a handful of times. The chain joins TRBV5-1 to TRBJ1-5; unclear D gene. The CDR3 has 15 amino acids. Germline CDR1 and CDR2: SGHRS and YFSETQ. Trimming stripped 0 bases from V and 5 bases from J, with 12 bases between. CDR3 coding DNA: TGCGCCAGCAGCTTGGAAGGGAGAAGTGATCAGCCCCAGCATTTT. Translation gives CASSLEGRSDQPQHF.

The chain links TRBV28 to TRBJ1-1; no clear D gene. Germline CDR1 reads MDHEN; CDR2 reads SYDVKM. V lost 1 base, J lost 6 bases, and 6 bases lay in between. The CDR3 length is 12 residues. CDR3 protein: CASSLFGSEAFF. The CDR3, as DNA: TGTGCCAGCAGTTTATTTGGCTCTGAAGCTTTCTTT.

The count of this clone is one. This rearrangement joins TRBV5-1 to TRBJ1-1; D unresolved. The germline V gene encodes CDR1 SGHRS and CDR2 YFSETQ. The CDR3 length is 13 residues. Trimming shortened V by 3 bases and J by 3 bases, and 9 bases separated the two germline ends. CDR3 residues: CASSSVRDTEAFF. DNA of the CDR3: TGCGCCAGCAGCTCCGTACGAGACACTGAAGCTTTCTTT. Looking up the rest from reference TRBV5-1 and TRBJ1-1 gives the full variable domain: KAGVTQTPRYLIKTRGQQVTLSCSPISGHRSVSWYQQTPGQGLQFLFEYFSETQRNKGNFPGRFSGRQFSNSRSEMNVSTLELGDSALYLCASSSVRDTEAFFGQGTRLTVV.

Turning to this clone: Other nucleotide sequences from this sample produce the same CDR3. V and J are TRBV10-3 and TRBJ2-3; D is perhaps TRBD1 (5 bases). Deletions cut 5 bases from V and 5 bases from J, with 5 bases between. Germline V CDR1 and CDR2: ENHRY, SYGVKD. The CDR3 totals 11 residues. CDR3 protein: CAISQGDTQYF. The CDR3 DNA reads as TGTGCCATCAGTCAGGGAGATACGCAGTATTTT.

This clone has a single count. The chain uses TRBV19 and TRBJ2-7; 9 bases agree with TRBD2. The ends lost 3 bases at V and 5 bases at J; junction bases unmatched: 2. The V gene's germline CDR1 is LNHDA and CDR2 SQIVND (reference sequence). This CDR3 has 13 amino acids. CDR3 DNA sequence: TGTGCCAGTAGTATGCGGGAGGGTAACGAGCAGTACTTC. Translated: CASSMREGNEQYF.

This clone occurred a few times. The chain employs TRBV4-2 and TRBJ2-3; 9 positions agree with TRBD1. CDR3 length: 15 amino acids. Germline loops: CDR1 LGHNA, CDR2 YNFKEQ. The V gene end was trimmed by 1 base and the J gene end by 3 bases; junction bases not matched to a gene: 2. CDR3 amino acids: CASSQGQGGTDTQYF. In DNA, the CDR3 is TGTGCCAGCAGCCAAGGACAGGGGGGGACAGATACGCAGTATTTT.

CDR3 sequence reads: CAWSDYRGLIYGYTF. CDR3 nucleotides: TGTGCCTGGAGTGACTACAGGGGGCTTATCTATGGCTACACCTTC. The genes are TRBV30 and TRBJ1-2, with 9 bases lining up with TRBD1. Losses at the gene ends were 1 base for V and 4 bases for J; bases not matched to a gene: 7. Germline loops: CDR1 GTSNPN, CDR2 SVGIG (reference sequence). The CDR3 consists of 15 residues.

The rearrangement links TRBV19 to TRBJ2-7; TRBD1 matches 8 bases. This CDR3 comprises 13 residues. J was trimmed by 6 bases and V by 4 bases; bases with no gene match: 5. Per the germline V gene, CDR1 is LNHDA and CDR2 is SQIVND (reference sequence). DNA for the CDR3: TGTGCCAGTAGTACCCTCGACAGGGGCGAGCAGTACTTC. Protein product: CASSTLDRGEQYF.

This sequence joins TRBV15 and TRBJ2-1, with 9 bases aligning to TRBD2. Trimming removed 8 bases from V and 0 bases from J; junction bases left unmatched: 20. Germline assignment: CDR1 LNHNV and CDR2 YYDKDF (reference sequence). The CDR3 covers 20 residues. CDR3 DNA sequence: TGTGCCACCCGTCACCGCGGGCTGGCGGGAGGGCTAAGCTCCTACAATGAGCAGTTCTTC. Amino acid sequence: CATRHRGLAGGLSSYNEQFF. Full variable domain (outside the CDR3, taken from reference TRBV15 and TRBJ2-1): DAMVIQNPRYQVTQFGKPVTLSCSQTLNHNVMYWYQQKSSQAPKLLFHYYDKDFNNEADTPDNFQSRRPNTSFCFLDIRSPGLGDTAMYLCATRHRGLAGGLSSYNEQFFGPGTRLTVL.

J is TRBJ2-1 and V is TRBV2, with D possibly matching TRBD2 (5 bases). The CDR3 totals 13 residues. CDR1 SNHLY and CDR2 FYNNEI come from the germline V gene. The V end lost 8 bases, the J end lost 11 bases, and 19 bases lay between the germline ends. The CDR3 protein is CASRPTLALQQFF. CDR3 DNA: TGTGCCAGCCGACCCACCTTAGCGCTCCAGCAGTTCTTC.

This clone was seen more than once but under ten times. This chain connects TRBV2 to TRBJ1-2; a possible D gene is TRBD1 (6 bases). Germline-derived CDR1 and CDR2 are SNHLY and FYNNEI. The CDR3 extends over 15 amino acids. V was pared by 4 bases and J by 4 bases, with 16 bases between. The CDR3 region has the DNA TGTGCCAGCAGTGTGGGTGGGGGCCAGCTCTATGGCTACACCTTC. It is translated as CASSVGGGQLYGYTF.

CDR3 in DNA: TGCGCCAGCAGCCGGAGCGGGGTGGTGGATGGAAACACCATATATTTT. Its protein is CASSRSGVVDGNTIYF. The rearrangement uses TRBV5-1 and TRBJ1-3; D call uncertain. The germline V gene has CDR1 SGHRS and CDR2 YFSETQ. V shed 4 bases and J shed 3 bases, with 17 bases lying between them. CDR3 length equals 16 residues.